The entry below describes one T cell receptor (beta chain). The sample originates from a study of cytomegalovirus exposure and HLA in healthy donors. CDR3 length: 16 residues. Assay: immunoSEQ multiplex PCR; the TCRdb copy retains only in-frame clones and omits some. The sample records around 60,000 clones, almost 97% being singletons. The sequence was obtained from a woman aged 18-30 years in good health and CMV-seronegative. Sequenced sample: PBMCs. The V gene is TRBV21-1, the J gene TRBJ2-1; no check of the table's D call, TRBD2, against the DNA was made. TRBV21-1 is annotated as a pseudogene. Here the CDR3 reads CASSKGSGTGRDEQFF. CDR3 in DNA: TGTGCCAGCAGCAAAGGGAGCGGGACCGGACGGGACGAGCAGTTCTTC.